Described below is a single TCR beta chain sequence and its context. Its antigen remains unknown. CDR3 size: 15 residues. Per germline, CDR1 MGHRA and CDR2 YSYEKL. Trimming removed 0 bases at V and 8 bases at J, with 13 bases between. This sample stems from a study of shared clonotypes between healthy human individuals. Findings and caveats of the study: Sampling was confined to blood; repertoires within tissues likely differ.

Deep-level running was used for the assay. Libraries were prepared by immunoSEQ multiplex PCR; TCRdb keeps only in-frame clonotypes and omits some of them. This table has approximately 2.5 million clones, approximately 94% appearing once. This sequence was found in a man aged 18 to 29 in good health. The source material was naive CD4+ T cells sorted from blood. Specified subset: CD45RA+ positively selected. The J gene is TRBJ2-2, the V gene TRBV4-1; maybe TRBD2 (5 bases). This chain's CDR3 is CASSQEGWRSGELFF. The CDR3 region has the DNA TGCGCCAGCAGCCAAGAAGGCTGGAGGAGTGGGGAGCTGTTTTTT.